This T cell receptor (beta chain) originates from a study of shared clonotypes between healthy human individuals. Genomic DNA of each subset was evenly split across several immunoSEQ plates. In the source study's methods: Filtering differed because ImmunoSEQ produced junction-only sequences that carried no quality scores. Produced via immunoSEQ multiplex PCR; TCRdb's table is partial and in-frame only. The V and J calls and the clone size are those of that table, but D and trimming were determined from the DNA. The sample carries about 1 million clones, 70% to 80% recorded once. J gave up 3 bases and V 5 bases, and 5 bases lay outside the gene matches. CDR1 and CDR2 (germline): SGHTA, FQGNSA. The CDR3 contains 14 residues.

The rearrangement links TRBV7-2 to TRBJ2-7; 9 bases match TRBD1. The specimen was memory CD4+ T cells from PBMCs. Subset of the sample: CD45RA-negative fraction. The sequence derives from a man younger than 35 in good health. Some clones in this sample may be carry-over from other donors' samples. This CDR3 is CASSPDRGGYEQYF. For the CDR3, the DNA is TGTGCCAGCAGCCCTGACAGGGGGGGCTACGAGCAGTACTTC.